Included here is one TCR beta chain sequence, with context. The CDR3 contains 12 residues. After removal of 6 bases from V and 8 bases from J, the junction contained 4 bases not matched to a gene. Germline assignment: CDR1 SNHLY and CDR2 FYNNEI. Authors' analysis steps: Amplification of reference gene primers provided the estimated nucleated cell counts. Repertoires were generated with immunoSEQ multiplex PCR, while TCRdb's copy carries only in-frame clones and drops some. V, J and clone size are taken as reported in that table, and D and trimming were inferred from the DNA itself. The repertoire has 300,000 to 400,000 clones, 75% to 90% of them found once; the top ten carry more than 5%. The sample comes from a study of blood T cell repertoires in COVID-19. About the research overall: PBMCs, B-cell-depleted T cells, or T cells were the source of the cDNA or gDNA that made up the material.

Source material: PBMCs or T cells enriched from blood (not recorded which). The receptor comes from a young man who had recovered from COVID-19. The chain carries TRBV2 and TRBJ2-1; 7 positions match TRBD2. The chain's CDR3 is CASSREAYEQFF. CDR3 DNA sequence: TGTGCCAGCAGCCGGGAGGCATATGAGCAGTTCTTC. Using reference TRBV2 and TRBJ2-1 for the parts outside the CDR3, the full variable domain is EPEVTQTPSHQVTQMGQEVILRCVPISNHLYFYWYRQILGQKVEFLVSFYNNEISEKSEIFDDQFSVERPDGSNFTLKIRSTKLEDSAMYFCASSREAYEQFFGPGTRLTVL.